The 5 T cell receptor beta chains given below trace back to one sample, sequenced in a study of Ad26.COV2.S vaccination and SARS-CoV-2 variants (dated by TCRdb to the early 2020s). The method was the immunoSEQ multiplex PCR assay. TCRdb re-hosts the immuneACCESS table, in-frame sequences only. Its copies lack some clones; in the studies checked, an unresolved V gene accounts for under half of them, and the cause for the rest is not known. This sample holds around 450,000 clones; 70% to 90% were observed only once. 1.7% of the sample lies in the top ten. Per the publication, the treatment or condition label means: 19 received Ad26.COV2.S at low or high dose, single or two shots; roughly five received placebo; per-sample allocation not given. For vaccine and placebo recipients, the sequenced repertoires came from samples collected on day 63 after the first injection. The sample was peripheral blood, taken in a trial of Ad26.COV2.S vaccine versus placebo. These receptors all come from a person between 18 and 60 years old who received the Ad26.COV2.S COVID-19 vaccine or a placebo.

The chain carries TRBV11-3 and TRBJ2-1, with D tentatively TRBD1 or TRBD2 (6 bases each). V lost 4 bases, J lost 10 bases, and 17 bases lay in between. In germline, CDR1 is SGHNT, CDR2 YENEEA. The CDR3 length is 14 residues. The CDR3 protein is CASSSHSGGGEQFF. The CDR3 DNA is TGTGCCAGCAGCTCCCACTCCGGGGGCGGCGAGCAGTTCTTC. Full variable domain (remainder filled in from reference TRBV11-3 and TRBJ2-1): EAGVVQSPRYKIIEKKQPVAFWCNPISGHNTLYWYLQNLGQGPELLIRYENEEAVDDSQLPKDRFSAERLKGVDSTLKIQPAELGDSAVYLCASSSHSGGGEQFFGPGTRLTVL.

This chain joins TRBV4-1 and TRBJ2-7, with unresolved D. CDR3 length equals 14 residues. V was clipped by 0 bases and J by 2 bases, with 8 bases between them. CDR1 MGHRA and CDR2 YSYEKL come from the germline V gene. The chain's CDR3 is CASSQEGSPYEQYF. The CDR3, as DNA: TGCGCCAGCAGCCAAGAAGGCAGCCCCTACGAGCAGTACTTC.

V is TRBV4-2 and J is TRBJ1-5; 7 nucleotides line up with TRBD1. The CDR3 sequence is 17 residues long. The junction had 8 bases not matched to a gene; V was cut back by 1 base and J by 2 bases. Germline assignment: CDR1 LGHNA and CDR2 YNFKEQ. The CDR3 nucleotides read TGTGCCAGCAGCCAAGTGGGAAACAGGGGTGGCAATCAGCCCCAGCATTTT. Its protein is CASSQVGNRGGNQPQHF.

This clone was counted between two and nine times. J is TRBJ2-3 and V is TRBV10-1; D ambiguous. Per the germline V gene, CDR1 is WNHNN and CDR2 is SYGVQD (reference sequence). Trimming took 0 bases from V and 3 from J, leaving 4 bases between them. The CDR3 totals 13 residues. CDR3 coding DNA: TGCGCCAGCAGTGAGTCGGAGACAGATACGCAGTATTTT. Translating it yields CASSESETDTQYF.

In this sample, this clone turned up once. The chain joins TRBV5-1 to TRBJ1-1, with D unresolved. The V end was cut by 0 bases, the J end by 0 bases, with 9 bases between. CDR3 length: 15 amino acids. Germline V CDR1 and CDR2: SGHRS, YFSETQ. The CDR3 here is CASSLGFGVNTEAFF. In nucleotides, the CDR3 is TGCGCCAGCAGCTTGGGTTTCGGCGTGAACACTGAAGCTTTCTTT.